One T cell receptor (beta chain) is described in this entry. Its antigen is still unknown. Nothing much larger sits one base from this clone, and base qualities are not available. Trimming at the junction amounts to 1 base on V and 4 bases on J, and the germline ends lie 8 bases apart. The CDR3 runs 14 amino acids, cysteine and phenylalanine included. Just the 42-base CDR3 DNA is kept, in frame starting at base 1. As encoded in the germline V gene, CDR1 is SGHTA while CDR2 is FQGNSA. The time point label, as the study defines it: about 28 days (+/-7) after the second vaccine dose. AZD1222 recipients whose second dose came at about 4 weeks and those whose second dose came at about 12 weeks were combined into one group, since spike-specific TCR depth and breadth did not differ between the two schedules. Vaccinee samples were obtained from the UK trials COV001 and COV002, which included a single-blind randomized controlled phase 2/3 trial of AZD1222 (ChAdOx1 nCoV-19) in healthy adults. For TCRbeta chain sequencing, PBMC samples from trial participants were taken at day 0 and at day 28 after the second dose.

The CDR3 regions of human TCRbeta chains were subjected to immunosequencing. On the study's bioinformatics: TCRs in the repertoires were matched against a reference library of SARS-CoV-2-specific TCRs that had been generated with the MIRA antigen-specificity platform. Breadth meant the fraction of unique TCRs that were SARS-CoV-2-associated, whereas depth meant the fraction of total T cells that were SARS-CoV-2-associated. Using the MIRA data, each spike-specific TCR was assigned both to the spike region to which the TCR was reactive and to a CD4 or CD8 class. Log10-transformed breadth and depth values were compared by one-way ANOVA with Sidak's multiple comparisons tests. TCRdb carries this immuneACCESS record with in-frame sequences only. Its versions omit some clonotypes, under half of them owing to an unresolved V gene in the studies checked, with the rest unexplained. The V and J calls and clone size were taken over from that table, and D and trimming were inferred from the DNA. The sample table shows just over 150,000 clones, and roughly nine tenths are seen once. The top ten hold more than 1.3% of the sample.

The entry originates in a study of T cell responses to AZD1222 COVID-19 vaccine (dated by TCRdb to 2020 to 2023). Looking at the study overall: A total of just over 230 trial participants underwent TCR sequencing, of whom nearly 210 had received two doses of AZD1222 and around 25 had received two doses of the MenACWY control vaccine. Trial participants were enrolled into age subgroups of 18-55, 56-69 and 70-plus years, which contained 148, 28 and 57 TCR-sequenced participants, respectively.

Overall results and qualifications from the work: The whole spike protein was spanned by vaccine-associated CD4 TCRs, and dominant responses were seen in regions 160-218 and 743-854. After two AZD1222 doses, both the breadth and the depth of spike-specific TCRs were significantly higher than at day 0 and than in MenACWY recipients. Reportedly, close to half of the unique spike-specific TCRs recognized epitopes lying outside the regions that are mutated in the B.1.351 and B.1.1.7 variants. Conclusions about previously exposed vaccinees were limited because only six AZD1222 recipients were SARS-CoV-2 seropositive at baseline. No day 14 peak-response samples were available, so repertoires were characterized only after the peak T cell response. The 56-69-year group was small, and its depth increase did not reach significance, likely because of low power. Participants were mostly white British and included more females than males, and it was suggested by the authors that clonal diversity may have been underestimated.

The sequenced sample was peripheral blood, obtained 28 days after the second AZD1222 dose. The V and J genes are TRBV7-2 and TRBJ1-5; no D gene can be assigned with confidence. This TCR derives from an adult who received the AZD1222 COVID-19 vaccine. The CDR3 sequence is CASSLGPENQPQHF. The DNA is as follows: TGTGCCAGCAGCTTAGGTCCCGAAAATCAGCCCCAGCATTTT.